This is a list of T cell receptor beta chains from one sample in a study of T cell responses to AZD1222 COVID-19 vaccine. Repertoires were generated with immunoSEQ multiplex PCR, while TCRdb's copy carries only in-frame clones and drops some. Among about 84,000 clones, roughly 89% were seen once, and the ten largest hold around a tenth. The specimen comprised peripheral blood, sampled 28 days after the second AZD1222 dose. These receptors all stem from an adult who received the AZD1222 COVID-19 vaccine. CDR3s include the opening cysteine and the closing phenylalanine or tryptophan. The listing skips clone size in some rows; elsewhere it reads once, few, many or a size class.

cdr3_aa j_call clone_size v_call
CASNSPEVNQPQHF TRBJ1-5 . TRBV6-5
CASSIPPQSYEQYF TRBJ2-7 . TRBV19
CASSSGVGNTIYF TRBJ1-3 . TRBV11-2
CASSPYRGRDTQYF TRBJ2-3 . TRBV19
CASSESLGAFGNQPQHF TRBJ1-5 . TRBV2
CATSDRGRGASPQYLFF TRBJ2-1 once TRBV24-1
CASSLSQGATNEKLFF TRBJ1-4 . TRBV11-2
CSADRRETQYF TRBJ2-5 . TRBV20-1
CASSFQGGEQFF TRBJ2-1 . TRBV7-3
CASSPAPGQPQHF TRBJ1-5 . TRBV7-3
CASSDGQGTQPQHF TRBJ1-5 . TRBV6-5
CASSTLQGMSGQPQHF TRBJ1-5 . TRBV19
CASTSSYEQYF TRBJ2-7 . TRBV7-2
CASSHQAPTSGGIETQYF TRBJ2-5 . TRBV4-2
CASSRDVGKQYF TRBJ2-7 . TRBV14
CASSYTSYEQFF TRBJ2-1 . TRBV6-5
CASSQEQGGFYEQYF TRBJ2-7 . TRBV4-2
CASTPVRGQDTQYF TRBJ2-3 . TRBV6-6
CASGGGYGTNEKLFF TRBJ1-4 . TRBV27
CSVEGLQVWDGYTF TRBJ1-2 . TRBV29-1
CASSEGRGLQGDTQYF TRBJ2-3 . TRBV21-1
CASSLTGLVQETQYF TRBJ2-5 . TRBV27
CASSLIGDNEQFF TRBJ2-1 . TRBV7-9
CASSIRQGGGLNEQYF TRBJ2-7 . TRBV19
CASSIAANTGELFF TRBJ2-2 few TRBV2
CASKPGQGSYGYTF TRBJ1-2 once TRBV7-9
CASSVRENTEAFF TRBJ1-1 . TRBV11-3
CASSPRAYNEQFF TRBJ2-1 . TRBV3-1/TRBV3-2
CASSLNPLLNTEAFF TRBJ1-1 . TRBV7-3
CASSQSTGRAFYNEQFF TRBJ2-1 . TRBV7-3
CASSQDLSAEAFF TRBJ1-1 . TRBV4-3